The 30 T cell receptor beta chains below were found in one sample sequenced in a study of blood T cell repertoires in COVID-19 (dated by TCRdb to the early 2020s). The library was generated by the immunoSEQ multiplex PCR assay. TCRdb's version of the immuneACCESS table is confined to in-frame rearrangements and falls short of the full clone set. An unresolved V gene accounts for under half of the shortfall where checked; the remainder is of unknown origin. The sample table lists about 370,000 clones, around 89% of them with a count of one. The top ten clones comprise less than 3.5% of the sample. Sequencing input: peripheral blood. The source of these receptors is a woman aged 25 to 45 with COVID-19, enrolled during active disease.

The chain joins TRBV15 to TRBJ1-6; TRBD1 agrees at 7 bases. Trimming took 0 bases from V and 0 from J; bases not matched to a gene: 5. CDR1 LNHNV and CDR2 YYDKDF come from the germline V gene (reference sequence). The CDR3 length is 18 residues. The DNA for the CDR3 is TGTGCCACCAGCAGAGATACGGGACAGAGCTCCTATAATTCACCCCTCCACTTT. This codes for CATSRDTGQSSYNSPLHF. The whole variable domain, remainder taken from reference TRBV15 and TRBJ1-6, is DAMVIQNPRYQVTQFGKPVTLSCSQTLNHNVMYWYQQKSSQAPKLLFHYYDKDFNNEADTPDNFQSRRPNTSFCFLDIRSPGLGDTAMYLCATSRDTGQSSYNSPLHFGNGTRLTVT.

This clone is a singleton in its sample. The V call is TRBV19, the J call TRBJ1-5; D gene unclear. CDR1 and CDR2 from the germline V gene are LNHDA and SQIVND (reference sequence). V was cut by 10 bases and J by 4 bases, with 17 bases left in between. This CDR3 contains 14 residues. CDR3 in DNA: TGTGCCACGAGGAGTGGCGAGGTTAATCAGCCCCAGCATTTT. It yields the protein CATRSGEVNQPQHF.

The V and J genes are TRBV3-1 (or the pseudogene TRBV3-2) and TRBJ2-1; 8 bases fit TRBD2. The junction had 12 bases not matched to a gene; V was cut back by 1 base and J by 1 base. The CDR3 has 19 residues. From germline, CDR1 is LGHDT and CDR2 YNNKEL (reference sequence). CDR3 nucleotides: TGTGCCAGCAGCCAAGTACGCCCCGGGACTAGTAGGTCCTACAATGAGCAGTTCTTC. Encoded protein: CASSQVRPGTSRSYNEQFF.

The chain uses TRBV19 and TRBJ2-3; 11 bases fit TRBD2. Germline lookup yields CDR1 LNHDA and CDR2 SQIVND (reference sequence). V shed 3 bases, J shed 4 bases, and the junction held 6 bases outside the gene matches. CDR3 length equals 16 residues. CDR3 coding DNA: TGTGCCAGTAGTATTTTGCCGGGACTAGCGGCAGATACGCAGTATTTT. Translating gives CASSILPGLAADTQYF.

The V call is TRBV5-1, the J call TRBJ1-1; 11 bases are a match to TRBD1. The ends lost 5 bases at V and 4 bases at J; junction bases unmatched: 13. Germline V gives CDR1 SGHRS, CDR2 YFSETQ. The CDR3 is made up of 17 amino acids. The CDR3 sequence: CASSLRPPGQGGTEAFF. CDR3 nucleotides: TGCGCCAGCAGTTTACGCCCCCCGGGACAGGGGGGCACTGAAGCTTTCTTT.

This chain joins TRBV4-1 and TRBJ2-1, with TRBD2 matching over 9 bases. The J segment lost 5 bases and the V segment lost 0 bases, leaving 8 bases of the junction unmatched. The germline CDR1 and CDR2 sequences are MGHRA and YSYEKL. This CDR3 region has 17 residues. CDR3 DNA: TGCGCCAGCAGCCAAGATTACGGCGGGAGGGCCAACAATGAGCAGTTCTTC. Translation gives CASSQDYGGRANNEQFF.

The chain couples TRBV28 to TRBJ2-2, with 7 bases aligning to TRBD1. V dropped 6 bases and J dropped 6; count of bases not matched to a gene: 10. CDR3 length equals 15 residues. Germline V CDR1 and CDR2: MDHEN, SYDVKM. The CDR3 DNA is TGTGCCAGCAGCCGAGACAGGGCGAGATCCGGGGAGCTGTTTTTT. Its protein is CASSRDRARSGELFF.

The CDR3 DNA is TGTGCCAGCAGTCCAACCAGGTCCCCCAGCAAAAACATTCAGTACTTC. Its protein is CASSPTRSPSKNIQYF. This rearrangement joins TRBV28 to TRBJ2-4; D gene unclear. Germline-derived CDR1 and CDR2 are MDHEN and SYDVKM. V shed 5 bases and J shed 3 bases, with 17 bases lying between them. The length of the CDR3 is 16 residues.

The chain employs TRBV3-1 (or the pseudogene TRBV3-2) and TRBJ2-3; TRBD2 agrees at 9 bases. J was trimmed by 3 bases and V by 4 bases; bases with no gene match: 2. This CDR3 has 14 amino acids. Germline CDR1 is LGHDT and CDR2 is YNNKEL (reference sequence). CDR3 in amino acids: CASSRTSVTDTQYF. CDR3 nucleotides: TGTGCCAGCAGCCGGACTAGCGTGACAGATACGCAGTATTTT.

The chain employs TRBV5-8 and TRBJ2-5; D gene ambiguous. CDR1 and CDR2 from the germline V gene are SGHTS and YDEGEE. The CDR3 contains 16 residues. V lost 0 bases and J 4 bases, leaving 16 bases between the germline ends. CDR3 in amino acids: CASSLAERRMLETQYF. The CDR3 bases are TGTGCCAGCAGCTTGGCCGAACGGCGGATGCTAGAGACCCAGTACTTC.

Here the CDR3 reads CASSQEVVYEQYV. The DNA of the CDR3 is TGTGCCAGCAGCCAAGAAGTAGTCTACGAGCAGTACGTC. The chain combines TRBV3-1 (or the pseudogene TRBV3-2) with TRBJ2-7; D call uncertain. V shed 0 bases and J shed 3 bases, with 6 bases lying between them. The CDR3 length is 13 residues. CDR1 and CDR2 (germline): LGHDT, YNNKEL (reference sequence).

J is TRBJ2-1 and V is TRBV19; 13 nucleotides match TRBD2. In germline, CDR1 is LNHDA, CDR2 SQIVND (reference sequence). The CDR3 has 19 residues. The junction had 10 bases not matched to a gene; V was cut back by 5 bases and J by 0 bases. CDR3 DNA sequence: TGTGCCAGTAGTGCTTTTGGACTAGCGGGAGACCTCTCCTACAATGAGCAGTTCTTC. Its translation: CASSAFGLAGDLSYNEQFF. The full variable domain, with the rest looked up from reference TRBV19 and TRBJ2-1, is DGGITQSPKYLFRKEGQNVTLSCEQNLNHDAMYWYRQDPGQGLRLIYYSQIVNDFQKGDIAEGYSVSREKKESFPLTVTSAQKNPTAFYLCASSAFGLAGDLSYNEQFFGPGTRLTVL.

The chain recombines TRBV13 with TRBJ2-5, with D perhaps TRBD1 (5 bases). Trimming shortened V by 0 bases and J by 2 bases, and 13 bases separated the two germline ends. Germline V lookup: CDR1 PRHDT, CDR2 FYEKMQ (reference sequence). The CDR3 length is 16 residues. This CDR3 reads CASSLGGWGRQETQYF. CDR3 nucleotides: TGTGCCAGCAGCTTAGGCGGGTGGGGCCGACAAGAGACCCAGTACTTC.

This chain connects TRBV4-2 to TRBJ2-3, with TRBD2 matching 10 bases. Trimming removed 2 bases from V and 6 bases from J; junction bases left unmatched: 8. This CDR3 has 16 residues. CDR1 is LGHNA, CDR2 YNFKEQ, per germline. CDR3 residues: CASSQTAGGPSDTQYF. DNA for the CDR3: TGTGCCAGCAGCCAAACAGCGGGGGGGCCTTCGGATACGCAGTATTTT.

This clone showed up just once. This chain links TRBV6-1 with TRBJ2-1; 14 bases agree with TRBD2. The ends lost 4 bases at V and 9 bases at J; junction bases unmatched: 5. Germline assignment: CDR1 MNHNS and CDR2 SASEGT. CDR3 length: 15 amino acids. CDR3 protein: CASSGGLAGDVEQFF. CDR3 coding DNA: TGTGCCAGCAGTGGGGGACTAGCGGGGGACGTTGAGCAGTTCTTC.

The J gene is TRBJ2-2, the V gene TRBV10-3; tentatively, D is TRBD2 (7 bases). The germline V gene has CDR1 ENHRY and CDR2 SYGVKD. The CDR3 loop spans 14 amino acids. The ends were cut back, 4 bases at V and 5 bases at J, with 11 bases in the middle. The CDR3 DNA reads TGTGCCATCAGTGGCAGCGGGACAACCGGGGAGCTGTTTTTT. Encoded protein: CAISGSGTTGELFF.

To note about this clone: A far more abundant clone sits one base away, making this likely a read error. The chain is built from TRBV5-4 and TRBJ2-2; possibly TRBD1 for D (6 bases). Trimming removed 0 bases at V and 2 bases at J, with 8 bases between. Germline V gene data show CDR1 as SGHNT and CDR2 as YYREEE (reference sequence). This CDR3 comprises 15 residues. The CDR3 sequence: CASSLDRENTGELFF. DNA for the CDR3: TGTGCCAGCAGCTTGGACAGGGAAAACACCGGGGAGCTGTTTTTT.

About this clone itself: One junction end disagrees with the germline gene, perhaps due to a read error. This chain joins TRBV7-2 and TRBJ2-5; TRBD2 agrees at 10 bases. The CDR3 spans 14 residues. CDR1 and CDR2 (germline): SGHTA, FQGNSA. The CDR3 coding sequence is TGTGCCAGCAGCCAAACTAGCGGGGTAGAGAGCCAGTACTTC. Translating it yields CASSQTSGVESQYF.

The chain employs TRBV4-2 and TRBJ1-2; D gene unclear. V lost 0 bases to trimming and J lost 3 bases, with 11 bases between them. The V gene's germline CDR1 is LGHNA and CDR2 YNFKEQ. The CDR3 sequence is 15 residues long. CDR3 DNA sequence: TGTGCCAGCAGCCAAGAACTCGGAGTTGACTATGGCTACACCTTC. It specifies CASSQELGVDYGYTF.

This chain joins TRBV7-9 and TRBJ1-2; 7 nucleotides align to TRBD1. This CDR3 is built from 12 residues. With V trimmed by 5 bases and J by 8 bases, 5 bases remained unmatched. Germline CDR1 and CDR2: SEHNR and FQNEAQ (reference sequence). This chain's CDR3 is CASSDREGGYTF. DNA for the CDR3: TGTGCCAGCAGCGACAGGGAAGGCGGCTACACCTTC.

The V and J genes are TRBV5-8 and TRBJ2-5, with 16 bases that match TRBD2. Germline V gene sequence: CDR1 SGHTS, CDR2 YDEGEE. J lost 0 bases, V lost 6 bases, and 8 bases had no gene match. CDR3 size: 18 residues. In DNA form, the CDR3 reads TGTGCCAGCACGCAAGGGACTAGCGGGGGGGGACACCAAGAGACCCAGTACTTC. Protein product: CASTQGTSGGGHQETQYF. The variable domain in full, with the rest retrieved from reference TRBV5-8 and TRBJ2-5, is EAGVTQSPTHLIKTRGQQATLRCSPISGHTSVYWYQQALGLGLQFLLWYDEGEERNRGNFPPRFSGRQFPNYSSELNVNALELEDSALYLCASTQGTSGGGHQETQYFGPGTRLLVL.

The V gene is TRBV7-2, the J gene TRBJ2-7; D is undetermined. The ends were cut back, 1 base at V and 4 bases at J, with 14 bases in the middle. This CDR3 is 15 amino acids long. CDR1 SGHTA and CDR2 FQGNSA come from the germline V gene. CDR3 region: CASSLEHRSAYEQYF. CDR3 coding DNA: TGTGCCAGCAGCTTAGAACACCGAAGCGCGTACGAGCAGTACTTC. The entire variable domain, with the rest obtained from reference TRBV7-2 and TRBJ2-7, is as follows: GAGVSQSPSNKVTEKGKDVELRCDPISGHTALYWYRQSLGQGLEFLIYFQGNSAPDKSGLPSDRFSAERTGGSVSTLTIQRTQQEDSAVYLCASSLEHRSAYEQYFGPGTRLTVT.

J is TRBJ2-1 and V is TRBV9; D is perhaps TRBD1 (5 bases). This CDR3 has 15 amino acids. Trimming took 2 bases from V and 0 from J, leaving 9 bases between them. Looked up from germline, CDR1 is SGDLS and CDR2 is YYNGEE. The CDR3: CASSVPGSSYNEQFF. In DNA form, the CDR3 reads TGTGCCAGCAGCGTCCCAGGGTCCTCCTACAATGAGCAGTTCTTC.

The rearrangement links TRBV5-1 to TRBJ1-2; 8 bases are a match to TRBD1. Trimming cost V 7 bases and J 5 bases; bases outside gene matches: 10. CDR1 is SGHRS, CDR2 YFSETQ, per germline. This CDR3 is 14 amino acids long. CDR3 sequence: CASGQGSVGYGYTF. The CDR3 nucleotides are TGCGCCAGCGGACAGGGATCAGTTGGATATGGCTACACCTTC.

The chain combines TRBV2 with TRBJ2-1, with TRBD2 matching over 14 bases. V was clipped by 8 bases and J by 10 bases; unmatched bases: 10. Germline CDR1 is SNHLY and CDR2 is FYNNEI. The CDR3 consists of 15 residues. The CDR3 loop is CASLPGLAGAREQFF. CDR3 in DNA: TGTGCCAGCCTCCCGGGACTAGCGGGAGCCCGCGAGCAGTTCTTC.

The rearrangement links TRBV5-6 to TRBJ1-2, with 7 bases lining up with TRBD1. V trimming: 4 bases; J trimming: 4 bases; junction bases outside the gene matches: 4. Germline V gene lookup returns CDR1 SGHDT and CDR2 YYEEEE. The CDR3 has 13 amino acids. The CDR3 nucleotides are TGTGCCAGCAGCCCGGGACAGTCCTATGGCTACACCTTC. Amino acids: CASSPGQSYGYTF.

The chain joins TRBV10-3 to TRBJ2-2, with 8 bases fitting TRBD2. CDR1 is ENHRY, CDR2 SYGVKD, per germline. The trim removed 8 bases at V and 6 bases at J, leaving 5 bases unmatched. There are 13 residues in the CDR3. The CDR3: CAIAGGEAGELFF. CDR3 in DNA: TGTGCCATCGCGGGGGGCGAGGCCGGGGAGCTGTTTTTT.

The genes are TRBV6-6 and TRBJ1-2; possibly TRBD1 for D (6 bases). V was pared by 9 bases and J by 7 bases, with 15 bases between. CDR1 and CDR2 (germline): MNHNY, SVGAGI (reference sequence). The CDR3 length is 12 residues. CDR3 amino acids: CARVGEGGGYTF. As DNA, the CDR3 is TGTGCCAGGGTGGGGGAAGGGGGTGGCTACACCTTC.

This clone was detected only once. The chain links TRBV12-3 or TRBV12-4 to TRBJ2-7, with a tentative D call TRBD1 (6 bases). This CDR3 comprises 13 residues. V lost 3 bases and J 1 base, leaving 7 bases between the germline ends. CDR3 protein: CASSLGQSYEQYV. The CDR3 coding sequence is TGTGCCAGCAGTTTGGGACAATCCTACGAGCAGTACGTC.

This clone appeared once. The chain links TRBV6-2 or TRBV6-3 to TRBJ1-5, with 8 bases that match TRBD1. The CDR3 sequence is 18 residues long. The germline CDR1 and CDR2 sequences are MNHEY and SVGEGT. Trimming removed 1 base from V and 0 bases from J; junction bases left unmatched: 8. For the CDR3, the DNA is TGTGCCAGCAGTTACTTACCGACAGGGGCTTATAGCAATCAGCCCCAGCATTTT. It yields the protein CASSYLPTGAYSNQPQHF.